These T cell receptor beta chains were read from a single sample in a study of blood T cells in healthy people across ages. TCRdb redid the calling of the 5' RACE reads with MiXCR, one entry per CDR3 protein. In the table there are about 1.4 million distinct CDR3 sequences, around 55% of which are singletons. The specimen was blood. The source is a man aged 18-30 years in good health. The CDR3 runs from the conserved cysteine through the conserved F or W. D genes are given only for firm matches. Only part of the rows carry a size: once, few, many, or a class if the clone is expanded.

CDR3 DNA: TGTGCCAGCAGGGACTTACATTCCTTCTACGAGCAGTACTTC
CDR3 protein: CASRDLHSFYEQYF
CDR3 length: 14
V gene: TRBV12-3/TRBV12-4
D gene: NA
J gene: TRBJ2-7
clone size: NA

CDR3 DNA: TGTGCCAGCAAAAAGTACAGGGGGGCGTACACTGAAGCTTTCTTT
CDR3 protein: CASKKYRGAYTEAFF
CDR3 length: 15
V gene: TRBV6-5
D gene: TRBD1
J gene: TRBJ1-1
clone size: NA

CDR3 DNA: TGTGCCAGCAGTTACCCCCGGACAGGTTATCACGAGCAGTACTTC
CDR3 protein: CASSYPRTGYHEQYF
CDR3 length: 15
V gene: TRBV6-2/TRBV6-3
D gene: TRBD1
J gene: TRBJ2-7
clone size: NA

CDR3 DNA: TGCAGTGCTAGGGCCAAGGCCGAGGAGACCCAGTACTTC
CDR3 protein: CSARAKAEETQYF
CDR3 length: 13
V gene: TRBV20-1
D gene: NA
J gene: TRBJ2-5
clone size: once

CDR3 DNA: TGCGCCAGCAGCCAAGAAGCCCCGGCAGGGAGCTACGAGCAGTACTTC
CDR3 protein: CASSQEAPAGSYEQYF
CDR3 length: 16
V gene: TRBV4-1
D gene: NA
J gene: TRBJ2-7
clone size: NA

CDR3 DNA: TGCGCCAGCAGCATACAAGAGGGCACTGGGTCGTCCGGGGAGCTGTTTTTT
CDR3 protein: CASSIQEGTGSSGELFF
CDR3 length: 17
V gene: TRBV4-1
D gene: NA
J gene: TRBJ2-2
clone size: NA

CDR3 DNA: TGCGCCAGCAGCCAAGGCCCAGCCGCCTACGGGCAGTACTTC
CDR3 protein: CASSQGPAAYGQYF
CDR3 length: 14
V gene: TRBV4-1
D gene: NA
J gene: TRBJ2-5
clone size: NA

CDR3 DNA: TGTGCCAGCAGCTTCCTATACTCTGGGGCCAACGTCCTGACTTTC
CDR3 protein: CASSFLYSGANVLTF
CDR3 length: 15
V gene: TRBV7-2
D gene: NA
J gene: TRBJ2-6
clone size: few

CDR3 DNA: TGTGCCAGCAGTTGGATAGACAGGGACCAAGAGACCCAGTACTTC
CDR3 protein: CASSWIDRDQETQYF
CDR3 length: 15
V gene: TRBV6-6
D gene: TRBD1
J gene: TRBJ2-5
clone size: NA

CDR3 DNA: TGTGCCAGCAGCCAGGGTTCAAGGGACCCCTACGAGCAGTACTTC
CDR3 protein: CASSQGSRDPYEQYF
CDR3 length: 15
V gene: TRBV4-2
D gene: NA
J gene: TRBJ2-7
clone size: NA

CDR3 DNA: TGCAGTGCAAAGAACATGGAGCTAGGTGAGCAGTTCTTC
CDR3 protein: CSAKNMELGEQFF
CDR3 length: 13
V gene: TRBV20-1
D gene: NA
J gene: TRBJ2-1
clone size: once

CDR3 DNA: TGCAGTGCCGAACACAACTGGGACAATGAGCAGTTCTTC
CDR3 protein: CSAEHNWDNEQFF
CDR3 length: 13
V gene: TRBV20-1
D gene: NA
J gene: TRBJ2-1
clone size: NA

CDR3 DNA: TGTGCCATCAGTGGCCCGCCCGGCTACGAGCAGTACTTC
CDR3 protein: CAISGPPGYEQYF
CDR3 length: 13
V gene: TRBV10-3
D gene: NA
J gene: TRBJ2-7
clone size: few

CDR3 DNA: TGCAGTGCTAGGACCGCGGACTATAATTCACCCCTCCACTTT
CDR3 protein: CSARTADYNSPLHF
CDR3 length: 14
V gene: TRBV20-1
D gene: NA
J gene: TRBJ1-6
clone size: NA

CDR3 DNA: TGTGCCAGCAGCTATCCCGGGGCTCAGAGAGAGACCCAGTACTTC
CDR3 protein: CASSYPGAQRETQYF
CDR3 length: 15
V gene: TRBV11-2
D gene: NA
J gene: TRBJ2-5
clone size: once

CDR3 DNA: TGCAGCGTCGCTCCCCGGTCCAGTATAGCTAACTATGGCTACACCTTC
CDR3 protein: CSVAPRSSIANYGYTF
CDR3 length: 16
V gene: TRBV29-1
D gene: NA
J gene: TRBJ1-2
clone size: NA

CDR3 DNA: TGTGCCAGCAACCCAGAAGGACTAGCGGATTACAATGAGCAGTTCTTC
CDR3 protein: CASNPEGLADYNEQFF
CDR3 length: 16
V gene: TRBV7-9
D gene: TRBD2
J gene: TRBJ2-1
clone size: NA

CDR3 DNA: TGCGCCAGCAGCCAAGACGTCCCAGGGGTCTACAATGAGCAGTTCTTC
CDR3 protein: CASSQDVPGVYNEQFF
CDR3 length: 16
V gene: TRBV4-3
D gene: NA
J gene: TRBJ2-1
clone size: NA

CDR3 DNA: TGTGCCAGCAGCTTCTCCCCCCTGGTAGTGGGTCAGCCCCAGCATTTT
CDR3 protein: CASSFSPLVVGQPQHF
CDR3 length: 16
V gene: TRBV7-8
D gene: NA
J gene: TRBJ1-5
clone size: NA

CDR3 DNA: TGTGCCAGCAGTTTGTTGGGACAGGGATCCGAGCAGTACTTC
CDR3 protein: CASSLLGQGSEQYF
CDR3 length: 14
V gene: TRBV27
D gene: TRBD1
J gene: TRBJ2-7
clone size: once

CDR3 DNA: TGTGCCAGCTGCCCTTTAACGGACACTCTAACCAAAAACATTCAGTACTTC
CDR3 protein: CASCPLTDTLTKNIQYF
CDR3 length: 17
V gene: TRBV6-2/TRBV6-3
D gene: NA
J gene: TRBJ2-4
clone size: once

CDR3 DNA: TGTGCCAGCTCATCTTGGGCCCGGGACAAAACTACACCTTACAATGAGCAGTTCTTC
CDR3 protein: CASSSWARDKTTPYNEQFF
CDR3 length: 19
V gene: TRBV18
D gene: NA
J gene: TRBJ2-1
clone size: NA

CDR3 DNA: TGTGCCATCAGTATGGACAGGTTCGGCGCCACTGAAGCTTTCTTT
CDR3 protein: CAISMDRFGATEAFF
CDR3 length: 15
V gene: TRBV10-3
D gene: TRBD1
J gene: TRBJ1-1
clone size: NA

CDR3 DNA: TGTGCCAGCAGCCCCGGGCTAGCGGGAGTGTCCTACAATGAGCAGTTCTTC
CDR3 protein: CASSPGLAGVSYNEQFF
CDR3 length: 17
V gene: TRBV14
D gene: TRBD2
J gene: TRBJ2-1
clone size: few